This entry is about one TCR beta chain. This sample is drawn from a study of blood T cell repertoires in COVID-19. Across the whole study: Nucleic acid was either cDNA or gDNA, and it came from T cells, B-cell-depleted T cells, or PBMCs.

Per the authors' pipeline: Amplification of reference gene primers provided the estimated nucleated cell counts. Method: immunoSEQ multiplex PCR; TCRdb's copy keeps in-frame clones and lacks some. That table is the source of V, J and clone size, and D and trimming were worked out from the DNA. The data contain 150,000 to 200,000 clones, about 84% of them seen just once; the ten biggest clones take up 5.2%. V trimming: 10 bases; J trimming: 4 bases; junction bases outside the gene matches: 9. Germline-derived CDR1 and CDR2 are MNHEY and SVGAGI. The CDR3 extends over 15 amino acids. Sequenced sample: peripheral blood. This chain uses TRBV6-5 with TRBJ2-3, with 12 bases aligning to TRBD2. The source is a woman in her twenties or thirties with acute or convalescent COVID-19. CDR3 loop: CATTPLAGGADTQYF. The CDR3 DNA follows: TGTGCCACCACCCCCCTAGCGGGGGGGGCAGATACGCAGTATTTT.